The 13 T cell receptor beta chains reported below all come from one sample, sequenced in a study of blood T cell repertoires in COVID-19. Only in-frame clones appear in the TCRdb table, and some are missing; sequencing was by immunoSEQ multiplex PCR. The data show some 300,000 clones, with roughly 90% seen just once and about 1% held by the top ten. The sequencing input was peripheral blood. These receptor sequences come from a woman aged 40 to 49 with COVID-19, enrolled during active disease.

The genes are TRBV4-1 and TRBJ2-2; 9 bases agree with TRBD1. CDR3 size: 16 residues. The germline V gene encodes CDR1 MGHRA and CDR2 YSYEKL. J gave up 2 bases and V 0 bases, and 1 base lay outside the gene matches. Here the CDR3 DNA reads TGCGCCAGCAGCCAAGAGGGACAGGGAAACACCGGGGAGCTGTTTTTT. Translation gives CASSQEGQGNTGELFF.

V is TRBV30 and J is TRBJ1-6; D possibly corresponds to TRBD1 (5 bases). Germline CDR1 and CDR2: GTSNPN and SVGIG (reference sequence). The CDR3 runs 13 residues. Trimming removed 1 base from V and 15 bases from J, with 16 bases in between. The CDR3, as DNA: TGTGCCTGGAGTGGGGGCCTCGGAATTATCCTCCACTTT. Residues: CAWSGGLGIILHF.

The chain is built from TRBV5-4 and TRBJ1-2; 10 bases fit TRBD1. Germline V lookup: CDR1 SGHNT, CDR2 YYREEE (reference sequence). V dropped 4 bases and J dropped 8; count of bases not matched to a gene: 17. This CDR3 is 17 amino acids long. As DNA, the CDR3 is TGTGCCAGCAGCCCCTCCCGCCGACAGGGGGCTGGCGGGGGCTACACCTTC. Its translation is CASSPSRRQGAGGGYTF.

This chain uses TRBV15 with TRBJ1-2; D uncertain. CDR1 is LNHNV and CDR2 is YYDKDF in the germline V gene (reference sequence). The CDR3 is 15 residues long. V was pared by 0 bases and J by 0 bases, with 8 bases between. In nucleotides, the CDR3 is TGTGCCACCAGCAGAGAACTCCTAGCTAACTATGGCTACACCTTC. Residues: CATSRELLANYGYTF. Full variable domain (outside the CDR3, taken from reference TRBV15 and TRBJ1-2): DAMVIQNPRYQVTQFGKPVTLSCSQTLNHNVMYWYQQKSSQAPKLLFHYYDKDFNNEADTPDNFQSRRPNTSFCFLDIRSPGLGDTAMYLCATSRELLANYGYTFGSGTRLTVV.

The rearrangement joins TRBV12-3 or TRBV12-4 to TRBJ1-2, with D possibly being TRBD1 (5 bases). The CDR3 is made up of 12 amino acids. V lost 7 bases and J lost 3, with 9 bases in between. The CDR3 DNA reads as TGTGCCAGCACCGGCAGGGACTATGGCTACACCTTC. This gives the protein CASTGRDYGYTF.

The J gene is TRBJ2-7, the V gene TRBV28; 7 bases align to TRBD2. This CDR3 spans 13 amino acids. Germline V CDR1 and CDR2: MDHEN, SYDVKM. The junction had 6 bases not matched to a gene; V was cut back by 8 bases and J by 2 bases. The CDR3 DNA follows: TGTGCCAGCCAGTCAGGGACTACCTACGAGCAGTACTTC. Translated, it gives CASQSGTTYEQYF.

The chain uses TRBV7-9 and TRBJ2-1, with 8 bases identical to TRBD1. The length of the CDR3 is 17 residues. CDR1 is SEHNR and CDR2 is FQNEAQ in the germline V gene (reference sequence). Losses at the gene ends were 5 bases for V and 4 bases for J; bases not matched to a gene: 13. CDR3 residues: CASSPLGRRDRYNEQFF. CDR3 coding DNA: TGTGCCAGCAGCCCACTAGGGAGAAGGGACAGGTACAATGAGCAGTTCTTC.

The chain recombines TRBV6-5 with TRBJ2-5; a weak D match, TRBD2 (5 bases). Germline loops: CDR1 MNHEY, CDR2 SVGAGI. The CDR3 loop spans 14 amino acids. Trimming took off 2 bases at V and 5 bases at J, with 12 bases between the two ends. CDR3 sequence (DNA): TGTGCCAGCAGTTACGCGGGTCCTTGGGAGACCCAGTACTTC. Protein: CASSYAGPWETQYF.

This clone was seen once. The chain has TRBV6-6 and TRBJ1-1; possibly TRBD1 for D (5 bases). The V and J ends lost 2 bases and 1 base respectively, with 11 bases between them. This CDR3 is built from 15 residues. The germline gives CDR1 MNHNY, CDR2 SVGAGI (reference sequence). CDR3 loop: CASSYPGQGNTEAFF. CDR3 in DNA: TGTGCCAGCAGTTACCCCGGGCAGGGGAACACTGAAGCTTTCTTT.

The chain recombines TRBV18 with TRBJ1-5; 7 nucleotides match TRBD1. Germline trimming cut 0 bases from V and 5 bases from J; bases unmatched to any gene: 13. The CDR3 runs 18 residues. CDR1 is KGHSH, CDR2 LQKENI, per germline. The CDR3 reads CASSPPSQGPRGHQPQHF. CDR3 bases: TGTGCCAGCTCACCACCGTCACAGGGGCCTCGCGGGCATCAGCCCCAGCATTTT.

The gene calls are TRBV24-1 and TRBJ2-1, with D perhaps matching TRBD1 (7 bases). V gave up 4 bases and J gave up 10 bases, with 16 bases separating them. Germline values: CDR1 KGHDR, CDR2 SFDVKD. This CDR3 spans 14 amino acids. The CDR3 bases are TGTGCCACCAGTGACGATCCCAGGGGGAGGGAGCAGTTCTTC. Protein: CATSDDPRGREQFF.

The chain is built from TRBV9 and TRBJ1-2, with D perhaps TRBD1 (5 bases). Germline-derived CDR1 and CDR2 are SGDLS and YYNGEE. CDR3 length: 17 residues. Trimming left V 3 bases short and J 0 bases short, with 18 bases between. The chain's CDR3 is CASSATDIPPSNYGYTF. The CDR3 nucleotides are TGTGCCAGCAGCGCCACGGACATTCCCCCCTCTAACTATGGCTACACCTTC.

V usage is TRBV9 and J usage is TRBJ2-5, with 7 bases matching TRBD2. Germline V gene lookup returns CDR1 SGDLS and CDR2 YYNGEE. J gave up 5 bases and V 0 bases, and 13 bases lay outside the gene matches. The CDR3 contains 17 residues. CDR3 loop: CASSVATELAIGETQYF. In DNA, the CDR3 is TGTGCCAGCAGCGTAGCTACTGAACTAGCGATCGGGGAGACCCAGTACTTC.